This T cell receptor (beta chain) was captured by sequencing in a study of cytomegalovirus exposure and HLA in healthy donors. At the level of the study: A preliminary data release comprised tens of millions of unique TCRs obtained from HLA-typed donors.

This clone was seen more than once but under ten times. CDR1 MGHRA and CDR2 YSYEKL come from the germline V gene. The V and J ends lost 3 bases and 4 bases respectively, with 12 bases between them. The CDR3 is 15 amino acids. 60 Vbeta and 13 Jbeta primers were used in PCR. Assay used: immunoSEQ multiplex PCR; TCRdb lists only in-frame clones, some missing. The sample lists roughly 86,000 clones; 55% to 70% were seen once. Material for sequencing was PBMCs. The sequence came from a woman in her forties or fifties in good health and CMV-seropositive. The V gene is TRBV4-1, the J gene TRBJ1-4, with D maybe TRBD1 (5 bases). The CDR3: CASSQEGQGNEKLFF. The CDR3 DNA reads TGCGCCAGCAGCCAGGAAGGGCAGGGTAATGAAAAACTGTTTTTT.